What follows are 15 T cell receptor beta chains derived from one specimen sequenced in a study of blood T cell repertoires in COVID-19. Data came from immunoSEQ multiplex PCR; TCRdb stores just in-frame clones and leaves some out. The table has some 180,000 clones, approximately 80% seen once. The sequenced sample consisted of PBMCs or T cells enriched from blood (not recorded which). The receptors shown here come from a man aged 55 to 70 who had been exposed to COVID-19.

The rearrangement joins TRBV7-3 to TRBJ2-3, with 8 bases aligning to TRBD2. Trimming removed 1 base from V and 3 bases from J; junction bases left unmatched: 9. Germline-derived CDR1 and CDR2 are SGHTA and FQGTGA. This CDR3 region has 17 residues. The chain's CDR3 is CASSLKGASGFTDTQYF. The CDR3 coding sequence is TGTGCCAGCAGCTTAAAAGGGGCTAGCGGGTTTACAGATACGCAGTATTTT.

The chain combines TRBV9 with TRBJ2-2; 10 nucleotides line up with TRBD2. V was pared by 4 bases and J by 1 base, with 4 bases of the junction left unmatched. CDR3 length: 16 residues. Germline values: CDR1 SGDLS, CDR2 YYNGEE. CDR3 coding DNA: TGTGCCAGCAGCCGATCTAGCGGGAGGAACACCGGGGAGCTGTTTTTT. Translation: CASSRSSGRNTGELFF. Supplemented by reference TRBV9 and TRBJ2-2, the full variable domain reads DSGVTQTPKHLITATGQRVTLRCSPRSGDLSVYWYQQSLDQGLQFLIQYYNGEERAKGNILERFSAQQFPDLHSELNLSSLELGDSALYFCASSRSSGRNTGELFFGEGSRLTVL.

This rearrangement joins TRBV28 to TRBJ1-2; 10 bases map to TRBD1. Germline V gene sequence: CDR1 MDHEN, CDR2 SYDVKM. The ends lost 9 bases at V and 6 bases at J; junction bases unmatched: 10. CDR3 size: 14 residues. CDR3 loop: CASMTPGQGNGYTF. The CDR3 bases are TGTGCCAGTATGACTCCGGGACAGGGGAATGGCTACACCTTC.

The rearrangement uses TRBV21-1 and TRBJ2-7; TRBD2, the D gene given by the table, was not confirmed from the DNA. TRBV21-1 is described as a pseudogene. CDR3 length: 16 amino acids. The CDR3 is CASSKVEAVNSYEQYF. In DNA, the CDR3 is TGTGCCAGCAGCAAAGTGGAGGCCGTAAACTCCTACGAGCAGTACTTC.

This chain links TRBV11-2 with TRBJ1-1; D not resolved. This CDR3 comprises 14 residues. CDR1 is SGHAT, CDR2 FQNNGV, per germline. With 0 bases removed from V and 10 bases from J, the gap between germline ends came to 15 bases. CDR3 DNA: TGTGCCAGCAGCTTAGATGAAGGAGCCTCGGGAGCTTTCTTT. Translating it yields CASSLDEGASGAFF.

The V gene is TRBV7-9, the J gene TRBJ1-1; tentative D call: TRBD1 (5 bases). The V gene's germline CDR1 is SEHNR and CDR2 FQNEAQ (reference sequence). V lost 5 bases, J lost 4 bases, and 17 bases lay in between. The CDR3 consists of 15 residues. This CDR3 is CASSPLRGSVTEAFF. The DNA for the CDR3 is TGTGCCAGCAGCCCACTAAGGGGCTCGGTCACTGAAGCTTTCTTT.

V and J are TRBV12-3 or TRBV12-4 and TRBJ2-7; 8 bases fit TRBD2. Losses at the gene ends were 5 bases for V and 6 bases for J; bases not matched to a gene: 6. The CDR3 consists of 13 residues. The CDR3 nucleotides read TGTGCCAGCAGTCTTAGCGGGAAGGTCGAGCAGTACTTC. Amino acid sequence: CASSLSGKVEQYF.

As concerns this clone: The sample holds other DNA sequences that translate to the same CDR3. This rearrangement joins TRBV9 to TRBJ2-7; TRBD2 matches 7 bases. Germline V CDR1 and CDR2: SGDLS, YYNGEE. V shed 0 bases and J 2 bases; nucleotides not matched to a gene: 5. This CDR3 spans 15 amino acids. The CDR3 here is CASSVGSSGAYEQYF. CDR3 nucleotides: TGTGCCAGCAGCGTAGGGTCTAGCGGAGCCTACGAGCAGTACTTC.

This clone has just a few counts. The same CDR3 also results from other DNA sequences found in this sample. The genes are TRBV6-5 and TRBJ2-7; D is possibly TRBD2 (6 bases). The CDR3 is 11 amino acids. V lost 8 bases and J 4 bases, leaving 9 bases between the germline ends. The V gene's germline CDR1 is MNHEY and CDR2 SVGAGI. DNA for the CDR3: TGTGCCAGCGGGAGGCCTTACGAGCAGTACTTC. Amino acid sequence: CASGRPYEQYF.

For the CDR3, the DNA is TGTGCCAGCAGTCGGGGGGAGGGGATGAACACTGAAGCTTTCTTT. This codes for CASSRGEGMNTEAFF. The chain recombines TRBV6-5 with TRBJ1-1; TRBD1 is a possible D gene (5 bases). Germline CDR1 is MNHEY and CDR2 is SVGAGI. The CDR3 loop spans 15 amino acids. Trimming took 5 bases from V and 0 from J, leaving 13 bases between them.

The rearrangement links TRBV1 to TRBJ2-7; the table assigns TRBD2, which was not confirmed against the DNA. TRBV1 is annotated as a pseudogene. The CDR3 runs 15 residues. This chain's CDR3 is CTSSPEWESAGEQYF. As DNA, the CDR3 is TGCACCAGCAGCCCGGAATGGGAGAGCGCGGGCGAGCAGTACTTC.

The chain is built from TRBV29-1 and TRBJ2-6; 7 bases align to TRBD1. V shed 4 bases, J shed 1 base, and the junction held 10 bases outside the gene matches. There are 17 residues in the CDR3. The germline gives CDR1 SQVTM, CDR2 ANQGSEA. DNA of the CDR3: TGCAGCGTTGGCTCGACAGGGTCCTTGTCTGGGGCCAACGTCCTGACTTTC. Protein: CSVGSTGSLSGANVLTF.

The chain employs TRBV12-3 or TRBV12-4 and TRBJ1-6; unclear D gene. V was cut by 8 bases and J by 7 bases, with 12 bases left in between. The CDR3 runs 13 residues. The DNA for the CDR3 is TGTGCCAGCGGCCAGGTAGAGAATTCACCCCTCCACTTT. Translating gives CASGQVENSPLHF.

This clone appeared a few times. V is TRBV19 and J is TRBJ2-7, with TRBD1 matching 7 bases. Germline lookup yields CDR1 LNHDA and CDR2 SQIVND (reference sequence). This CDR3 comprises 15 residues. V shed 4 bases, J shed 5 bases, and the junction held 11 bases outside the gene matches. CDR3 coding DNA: TGTGCCAGTAGTACCTACAGGGGAAAAGGTCACGAGCAGTACTTC. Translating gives CASSTYRGKGHEQYF.

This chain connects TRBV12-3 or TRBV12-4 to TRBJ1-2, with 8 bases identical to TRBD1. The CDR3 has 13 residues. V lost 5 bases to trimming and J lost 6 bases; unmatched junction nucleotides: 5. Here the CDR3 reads CASSIRGHNGYTF. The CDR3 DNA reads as TGTGCCAGCAGTATCAGGGGGCATAATGGCTACACCTTC.